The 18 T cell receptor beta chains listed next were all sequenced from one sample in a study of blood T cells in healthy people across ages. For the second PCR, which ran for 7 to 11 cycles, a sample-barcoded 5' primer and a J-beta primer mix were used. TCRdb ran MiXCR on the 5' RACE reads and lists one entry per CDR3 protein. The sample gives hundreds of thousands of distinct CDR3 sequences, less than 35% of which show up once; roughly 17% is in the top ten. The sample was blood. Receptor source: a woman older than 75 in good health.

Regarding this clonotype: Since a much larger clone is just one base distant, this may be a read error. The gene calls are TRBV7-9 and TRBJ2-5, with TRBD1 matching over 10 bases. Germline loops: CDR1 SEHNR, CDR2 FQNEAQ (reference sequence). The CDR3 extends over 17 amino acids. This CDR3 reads CAGSSGTGVLGGETQYF. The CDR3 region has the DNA TGTGCCGGCAGCTCAGGGACAGGGGTTTTAGGCGGAGAGACCCAGTACTTC.

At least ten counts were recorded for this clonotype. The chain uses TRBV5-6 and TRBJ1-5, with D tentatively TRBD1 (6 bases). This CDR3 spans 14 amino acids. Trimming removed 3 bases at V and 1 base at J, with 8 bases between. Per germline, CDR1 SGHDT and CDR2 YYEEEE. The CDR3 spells CASSSDRSNQPQHF. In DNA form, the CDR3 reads TGTGCCAGCAGCTCGGACAGAAGCAATCAGCCCCAGCATTTT.

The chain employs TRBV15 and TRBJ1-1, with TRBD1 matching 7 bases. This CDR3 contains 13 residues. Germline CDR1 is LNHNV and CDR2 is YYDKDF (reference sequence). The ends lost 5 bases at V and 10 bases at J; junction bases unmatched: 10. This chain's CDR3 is CATSVDRSRGAFF. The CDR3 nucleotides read TGTGCCACCAGCGTGGACAGGTCAAGAGGAGCTTTCTTT.

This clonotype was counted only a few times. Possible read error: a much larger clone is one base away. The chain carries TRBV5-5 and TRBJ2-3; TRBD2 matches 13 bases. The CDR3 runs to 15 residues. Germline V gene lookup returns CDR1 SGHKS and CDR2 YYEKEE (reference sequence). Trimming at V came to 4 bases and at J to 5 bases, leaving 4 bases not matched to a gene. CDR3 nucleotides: TGTGCCAGCAGCCTTCGGACTAGCGGGGGAGATACGCAGTATTTT. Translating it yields CASSLRTSGGDTQYF.

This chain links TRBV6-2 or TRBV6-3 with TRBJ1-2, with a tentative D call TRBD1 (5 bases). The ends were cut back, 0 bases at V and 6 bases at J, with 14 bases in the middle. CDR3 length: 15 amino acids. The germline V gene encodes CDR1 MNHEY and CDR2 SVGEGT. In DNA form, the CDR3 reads TGTGCCAGCAGTTACTCGACCTGGGGCGCGAATGGCTACACCTTC. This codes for CASSYSTWGANGYTF.

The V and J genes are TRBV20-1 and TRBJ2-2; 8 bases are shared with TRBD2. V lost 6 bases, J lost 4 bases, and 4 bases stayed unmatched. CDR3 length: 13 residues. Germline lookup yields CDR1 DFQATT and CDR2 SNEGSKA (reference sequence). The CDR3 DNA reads TGCAGTGCAGCGGGGGCCGTCACCGGGGAGCTGTTTTTT. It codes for CSAAGAVTGELFF.

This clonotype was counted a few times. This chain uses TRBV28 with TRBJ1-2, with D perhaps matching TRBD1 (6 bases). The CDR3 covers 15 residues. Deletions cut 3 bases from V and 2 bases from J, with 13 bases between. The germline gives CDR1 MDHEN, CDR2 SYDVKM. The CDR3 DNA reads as TGTGCCAGCAGTTTTTTGGACAGAAAAAACTATGGCTACACCTTC. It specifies CASSFLDRKNYGYTF.

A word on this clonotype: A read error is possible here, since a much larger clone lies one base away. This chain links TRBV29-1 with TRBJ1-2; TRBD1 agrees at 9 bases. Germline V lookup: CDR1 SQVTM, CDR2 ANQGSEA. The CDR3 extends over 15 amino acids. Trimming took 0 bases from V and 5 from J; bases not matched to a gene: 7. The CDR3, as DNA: TGCAGCGTTGAAGACTACGGGACAGGGCGTTATGGCTACACCTTC. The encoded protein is CSVEDYGTGRYGYTF. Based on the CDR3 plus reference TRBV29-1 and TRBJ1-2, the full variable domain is SAVISQKPSRDICQRGTSLTIQCQVDSQVTMMFWYRQQPGQSLTLIATANQGSEATYESGFVIDKFPISRPNLTFSTLTVSNMSPEDSSIYLCSVEDYGTGRYGYTFGSGTRLTVV.

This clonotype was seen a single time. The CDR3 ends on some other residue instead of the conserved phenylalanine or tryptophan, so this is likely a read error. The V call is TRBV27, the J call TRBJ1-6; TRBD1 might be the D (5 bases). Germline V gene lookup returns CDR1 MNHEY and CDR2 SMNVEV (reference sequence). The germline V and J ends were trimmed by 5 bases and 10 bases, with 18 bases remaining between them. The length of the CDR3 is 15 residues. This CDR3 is CASSIQGPTRSPLHC. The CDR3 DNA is TGTGCCAGCAGTATCCAGGGACCGACTAGGTCACCCCTCCACTGT.

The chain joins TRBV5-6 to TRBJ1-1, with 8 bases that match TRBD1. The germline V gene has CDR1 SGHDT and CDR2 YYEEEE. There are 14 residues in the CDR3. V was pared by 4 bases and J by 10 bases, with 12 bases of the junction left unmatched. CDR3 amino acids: CASSGRTGPGGAFF. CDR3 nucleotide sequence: TGTGCCAGCAGCGGGCGGACAGGGCCTGGGGGAGCTTTCTTT.

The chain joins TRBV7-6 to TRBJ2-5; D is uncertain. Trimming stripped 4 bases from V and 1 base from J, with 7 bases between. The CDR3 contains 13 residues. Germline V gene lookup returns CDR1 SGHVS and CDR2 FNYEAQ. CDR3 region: CASSSSTQETQYF. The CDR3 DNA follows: TGTGCCAGCAGCTCCTCTACCCAAGAGACCCAGTACTTC.

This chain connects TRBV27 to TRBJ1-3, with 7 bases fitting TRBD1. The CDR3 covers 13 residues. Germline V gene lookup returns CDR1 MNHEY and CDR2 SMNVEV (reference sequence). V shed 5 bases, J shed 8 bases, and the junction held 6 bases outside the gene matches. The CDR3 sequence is CASSPKGADTIYF. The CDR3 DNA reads TGTGCCAGCAGTCCAAAGGGGGCGGACACCATATATTTT.

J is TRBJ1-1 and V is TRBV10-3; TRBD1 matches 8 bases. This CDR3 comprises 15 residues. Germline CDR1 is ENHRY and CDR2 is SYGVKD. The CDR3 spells CTTRSAGGSSPEAFF. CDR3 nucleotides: TGTACCACTCGGTCCGCAGGGGGCAGTTCTCCTGAAGCTTTCTTT.

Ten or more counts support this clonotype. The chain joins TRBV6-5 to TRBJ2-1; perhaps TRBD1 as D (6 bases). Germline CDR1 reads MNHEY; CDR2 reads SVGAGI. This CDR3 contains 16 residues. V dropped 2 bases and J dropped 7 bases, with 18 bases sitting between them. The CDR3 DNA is TGTGCCAGCAGTTACACCCGAGGGGGTTATCTTAATGAGCAGTTCTTC. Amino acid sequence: CASSYTRGGYLNEQFF.

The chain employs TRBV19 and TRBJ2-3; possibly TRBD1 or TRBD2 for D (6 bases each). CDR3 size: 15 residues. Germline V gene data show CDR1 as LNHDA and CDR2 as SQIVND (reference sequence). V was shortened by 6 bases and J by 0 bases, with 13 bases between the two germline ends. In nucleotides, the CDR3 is TGTGCCAGTAGGGCGCAGGGGACTAGCACAGATACGCAGTATTTT. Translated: CASRAQGTSTDTQYF.

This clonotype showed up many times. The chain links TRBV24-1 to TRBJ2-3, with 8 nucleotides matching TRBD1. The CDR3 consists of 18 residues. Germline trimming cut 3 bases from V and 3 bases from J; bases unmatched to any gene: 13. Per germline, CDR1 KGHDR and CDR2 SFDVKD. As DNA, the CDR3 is TGTGCCACCAGTGATCACCCACTGGACAGGGATGAAACAGATACGCAGTATTTT. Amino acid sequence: CATSDHPLDRDETDTQYF.

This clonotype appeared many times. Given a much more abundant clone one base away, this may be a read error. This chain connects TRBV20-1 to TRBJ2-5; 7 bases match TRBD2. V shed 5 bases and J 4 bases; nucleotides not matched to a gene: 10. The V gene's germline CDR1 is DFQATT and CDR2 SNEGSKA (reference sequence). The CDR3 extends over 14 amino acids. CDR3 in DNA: TGCAGTGCTGCGCTCCTCGGGAGGCGAGAGACCCAGTACTTC. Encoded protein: CSAALLGRRETQYF.

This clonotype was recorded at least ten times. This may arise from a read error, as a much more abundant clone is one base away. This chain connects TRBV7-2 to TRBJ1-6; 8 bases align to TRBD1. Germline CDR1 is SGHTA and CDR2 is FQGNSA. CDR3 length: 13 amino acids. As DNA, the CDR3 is TGTGCCAGCGGAGACAGGGGAATTTCACCCCCCCACTTT. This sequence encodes CASGDRGISPPHF.